These 25 T cell receptor beta chains came from one sample sequenced in a study of T cell changes during pregnancy in multiple sclerosis. TCRdb's table, derived via immunoSEQ multiplex PCR, lists solely in-frame clones and lacks some. The sample has about 55,000 clones, around 90% seen once; the top ten hold 0.5% to 0.6%. Sequenced here: CD4+ T cells from peripheral blood mononuclear cells, sampled in the first trimester of pregnancy. The receptors were gathered from a female donor with multiple sclerosis, enrolled in a pregnancy study.

The chain employs TRBV6-5 and TRBJ2-2; TRBD2 might be the D (6 bases). This CDR3 has 16 amino acids. Trimming removed 0 bases from V and 1 base from J, with 9 bases in between. CDR1 and CDR2 (germline): MNHEY, SVGAGI. CDR3 sequence: CASSYSKEGNTGELFF. DNA of the CDR3: TGTGCCAGCAGTTACTCGAAGGAGGGGAACACCGGGGAGCTGTTTTTT.

The chain links TRBV6-6 to TRBJ1-2; the D gene is possibly TRBD1 (6 bases). Germline V gene data show CDR1 as MNHNY and CDR2 as SVGAGI (reference sequence). V gave up 4 bases and J gave up 1 base, with 16 bases separating them. CDR3 length: 16 residues. For the CDR3, the DNA is TGTGCCAGCAGTTGGAAACCCAGGGGCCTTAACTATGGCTACACCTTC. The encoded protein is CASSWKPRGLNYGYTF.

The chain uses TRBV29-1 and TRBJ2-5; D remains ambiguous. The germline V gene encodes CDR1 SQVTM and CDR2 ANQGSEA. CDR3 size: 12 residues. With 4 bases removed from V and 5 bases from J, the gap between germline ends came to 11 bases. This chain's CDR3 is CSVASAVETQYF. The CDR3 DNA reads as TGCAGCGTTGCCTCGGCGGTGGAGACCCAGTACTTC.

This chain links TRBV29-1 with TRBJ1-5; weak D call: TRBD1 (6 bases). The ends were cut back, 6 bases at V and 6 bases at J, with 18 bases in the middle. Germline V lookup: CDR1 SQVTM, CDR2 ANQGSEA. The length of the CDR3 is 14 residues. The CDR3, as DNA: TGCAGCGTCAGCCCGACAGGAATGGGTCAGCCCCAGCATTTT. Translating gives CSVSPTGMGQPQHF.

V usage is TRBV28 and J usage is TRBJ1-2; D is unclear. V was cut by 6 bases and J by 5 bases, with 13 bases left in between. This CDR3 region has 13 residues. Germline CDR1 MDHEN, CDR2 SYDVKM. CDR3 region: CASRPLGYYGYTF. CDR3 DNA: TGTGCCAGCAGACCCCTCGGGTATTATGGCTACACCTTC.

The gene calls are TRBV6-4 and TRBJ1-2; 12 bases line up with TRBD1. The CDR3 consists of 18 residues. J gave up 3 bases and V 0 bases, and 8 bases lay outside the gene matches. Germline V gene lookup returns CDR1 MRHNA and CDR2 SNTAGT. This CDR3 reads CASSDSTGTGGADYGYTF. DNA for the CDR3: TGTGCCAGCAGTGACTCGACTGGGACAGGGGGCGCGGACTATGGCTACACCTTC.

The rearrangement links TRBV19 to TRBJ2-5; TRBD1 matches at 7 bases. V lost 5 bases, J lost 4 bases, and 10 bases stayed unmatched. Germline lookup yields CDR1 LNHDA and CDR2 SQIVND (reference sequence). This CDR3 region has 15 residues. CDR3 amino acids: CASSLRQGLGETQYF. The CDR3 DNA is TGTGCCAGTAGTCTCCGACAGGGTTTGGGAGAGACCCAGTACTTC. The whole variable domain, filled in from reference TRBV19 and TRBJ2-5, reads DGGITQSPKYLFRKEGQNVTLSCEQNLNHDAMYWYRQDPGQGLRLIYYSQIVNDFQKGDIAEGYSVSREKKESFPLTVTSAQKNPTAFYLCASSLRQGLGETQYFGPGTRLLVL.

This rearrangement joins TRBV7-9 to TRBJ2-3; D not resolved. V dropped 5 bases and J dropped 6 bases, with 6 bases sitting between them. The CDR3 consists of 11 residues. Germline CDR1 reads SEHNR; CDR2 reads FQNEAQ (reference sequence). The CDR3 reads CASSNEDTQYF. CDR3 DNA sequence: TGTGCCAGCAGCAACGAGGATACGCAGTATTTT.

This clone was seen just once. The rearrangement links TRBV19 to TRBJ1-2; 8 nucleotides align to TRBD1. Germline assignment: CDR1 LNHDA and CDR2 SQIVND (reference sequence). The CDR3 runs 18 residues. Trimming cost V 1 base and J 4 bases; bases outside gene matches: 14. The CDR3 region has the DNA TGTGCCAGTAGTATAGTATCTTCGGGACAGGCAACGAGCTATGGCTACACCTTC. Amino acids: CASSIVSSGQATSYGYTF.

This sequence joins TRBV5-6 and TRBJ1-1, with D unclear. CDR1 is SGHDT and CDR2 is YYEEEE in the germline V gene. V lost 4 bases, J lost 7 bases, and 14 bases lay in between. The CDR3 runs 13 residues. CDR3 region: CASSLSLRGEAFF. The CDR3 DNA follows: TGTGCCAGCAGCCTCTCCCTGCGGGGTGAAGCTTTCTTT.

The genes are TRBV23-1 and TRBJ1-4, with 7 bases fitting TRBD1. TRBV23-1 is an ORF, and what it does is uncertain. The V segment lost 8 bases and the J segment 2 bases; nucleotides outside the gene matches: 17. The CDR3 sequence is 18 residues long. As DNA, the CDR3 is TGCGCCAGCCTCATATCCGGGTGGACAGGACCCACTAATGAAAAACTGTTTTTT. Translated: CASLISGWTGPTNEKLFF.

V gene TRBV6-1 combines with J gene TRBJ1-4, with a possible D match to TRBD1 (6 bases). V shed 3 bases and J shed 5 bases, with 13 bases lying between them. The CDR3 totals 15 residues. CDR1 and CDR2 from the germline V gene are MNHNS and SASEGT. The CDR3 sequence: CASSDQTGWNEKLFF. The CDR3 DNA is TGTGCCAGCAGTGATCAGACAGGATGGAATGAAAAACTGTTTTTT.

This clone appeared a few times. The chain recombines TRBV5-1 with TRBJ1-3; possibly TRBD1 for D (5 bases). Germline CDR1 reads SGHRS; CDR2 reads YFSETQ. The CDR3 has 17 amino acids. Trimming removed 0 bases at V and 4 bases at J, with 17 bases between. CDR3 region: CASSLEGPPSAGNTIYF. Written as DNA, the CDR3 is TGCGCCAGCAGCTTGGAGGGGCCGCCGTCGGCCGGAAACACCATATATTTT.

The chain is built from TRBV27 and TRBJ1-6; 7 bases line up with TRBD1. The CDR3 covers 15 residues. With V trimmed by 6 bases and J by 5 bases, 7 bases remained unmatched. The germline CDR1 and CDR2 sequences are MNHEY and SMNVEV (reference sequence). CDR3 DNA: TGTGCCAGCAGCGAAACAGGACAGGATAATTCACCCCTCCACTTT. Translation gives CASSETGQDNSPLHF.

The chain uses TRBV6-5 and TRBJ1-6; D remains unclear. The V gene lost 2 bases and the J gene lost 13 bases, with 9 bases spanning the gap. Germline-derived CDR1 and CDR2 are MNHEY and SVGAGI. This CDR3 has 12 amino acids. CDR3 nucleotide sequence: TGTGCCAGCAGTTACGCCGGCGGTCCCCTCCACTTT. Translation: CASSYAGGPLHF.

There are a few counts of this clone. The chain couples TRBV7-2 to TRBJ2-2; TRBD1 aligns across 7 bases. This CDR3 contains 17 residues. Germline V lookup: CDR1 SGHTA, CDR2 FQGNSA. J was trimmed by 6 bases and V by 1 base; bases with no gene match: 11. CDR3 in amino acids: CASSLGSGTVRAGELFF. CDR3 nucleotides: TGTGCCAGCAGCTTAGGCTCCGGGACAGTTAGGGCCGGGGAGCTGTTTTTT.

V is TRBV25-1 and J is TRBJ1-2, with TRBD1 as a possible D gene (6 bases). Between the trimmed V and J ends, which lost 3 bases and 8 bases, there was a span of 19 bases. CDR1 and CDR2 from the germline V gene are MGHDK and SYGVNS. The CDR3 is 15 amino acids. In DNA form, the CDR3 reads TGTGCCAGCAGTGAGGTGCCAGGGGTTTTAGAAGGCTACACCTTC. Translated: CASSEVPGVLEGYTF.

The rearrangement links TRBV6-5 to TRBJ2-7, with 9 bases lining up with TRBD1. The CDR3 covers 14 residues. V lost 6 bases, J lost 6 bases, and 9 bases stayed unmatched. Germline values: CDR1 MNHEY, CDR2 SVGAGI. In DNA, the CDR3 is TGTGCCAGCAGGCAGGGGACAGGGATGGTCGAGCAGTACTTC. This translates into CASRQGTGMVEQYF.

This chain uses TRBV2 with TRBJ1-4; 7 positions agree with TRBD1. Germline CDR1 SNHLY, CDR2 FYNNEI. The CDR3 loop spans 16 amino acids. V was pared by 1 base and J by 8 bases, with 10 bases of the junction left unmatched. The CDR3 spells CASSEDETGLREKLFF. In nucleotides, the CDR3 is TGTGCCAGCAGTGAAGATGAGACAGGGTTAAGAGAAAAACTGTTTTTT.

The gene calls are TRBV15 and TRBJ2-7, with TRBD1 identical over 9 bases. Unmatched junction bases numbered 9, after V lost 0 bases and J lost 6 bases. CDR3 size: 16 residues. CDR1 and CDR2 (germline): LNHNV, YYDKDF (reference sequence). The CDR3: CATSRDFTGGSLEQYF. CDR3 in DNA: TGTGCCACCAGCAGAGACTTCACAGGGGGCTCCCTCGAGCAGTACTTC.

The chain has TRBV2 and TRBJ2-1, with 7 bases identical to TRBD1. Germline V lookup: CDR1 SNHLY, CDR2 FYNNEI. The length of the CDR3 is 13 residues. J gave up 8 bases and V 7 bases, and 8 bases lay outside the gene matches. The CDR3 sequence: CASNADRVHEQFF. In DNA form, the CDR3 reads TGTGCCAGCAACGCTGACAGGGTACATGAGCAGTTCTTC.

The genes are TRBV27 and TRBJ2-1; 8 bases are a match to TRBD2. J lost 6 bases, V lost 4 bases, and 8 bases had no gene match. Germline CDR1 and CDR2: MNHEY and SMNVEV (reference sequence). CDR3 length equals 15 residues. The CDR3 protein is CASSYRPGLVNEQFF. CDR3 nucleotide sequence: TGTGCCAGCAGTTACCGCCCGGGACTAGTCAATGAGCAGTTCTTC.

The CDR3 nucleotides read TGTGCCAGCAGCTTGACAGGGTCTGGAAACACCATATATTTT. This gives the protein CASSLTGSGNTIYF. The rearrangement joins TRBV5-5 to TRBJ1-3, with D maybe TRBD1 (6 bases). CDR1 is SGHKS, CDR2 YYEKEE, per germline (reference sequence). CDR3 size: 14 residues. The V end was cut by 1 base, the J end by 1 base, with 6 bases between.

V gene TRBV29-1 combines with J gene TRBJ1-5, with D tentatively TRBD1 (6 bases). This CDR3 has 13 amino acids. Germline V gives CDR1 SQVTM, CDR2 ANQGSEA. V dropped 6 bases and J dropped 4 bases, with 13 bases sitting between them. The CDR3 DNA sequence: TGCAGCGTGGTACAGGGTAATAATCAGCCCCAGCATTTT. It translates to CSVVQGNNQPQHF.

This chain uses TRBV20-1 with TRBJ1-5; D perhaps matches TRBD1 (6 bases). The CDR3 has 11 residues. CDR1 is DFQATT and CDR2 is SNEGSKA in the germline V gene (reference sequence). CDR3 loop: CTQWGPQPQHF. The CDR3 nucleotides read TGCACCCAGTGGGGGCCTCAGCCCCAGCATTTT.